This T cell receptor (beta chain) appears in the sequencing data of a study of early stage breast cancer tumors. Study results and limitations: Bulk DNA sequencing of unsorted cells missed chain pairing and markers.

Each sample had two DNA replicates, roughly 0.5 ug blood or about 1.4 ug tissue. TCRdb's copy holds only in-frame clones and misses some; the assay was immunoSEQ multiplex PCR. The sample contains about 28,000 clones, roughly 55% of which appear only once. With regard to this clone: Its antigen remains unknown.

The CDR3 covers 16 residues. Germline V gene lookup returns CDR1 SGHNT and CDR2 YYREEE (reference sequence). Trimming took 0 bases from V and 4 from J, leaving 14 bases between them. The chain has TRBV5-4 and TRBJ2-1, with D possibly being TRBD2 (6 bases). Sequenced: breast tumor tissue. The clonotype was recovered from a person aged 45 to 59 with breast cancer. The CDR3 loop reads CASSLGGRGIYNEQFF. Written as DNA, the CDR3 is TGTGCCAGCAGCTTGGGAGGTCGCGGGATATACAATGAGCAGTTCTTC.